This entry describes one T cell receptor (beta chain). Its antigen is unknown. These data come from a study of vaccination effects on CD4 cells after COVID-19. Looked up from germline, CDR1 is LGHDT and CDR2 is YNNKEL (reference sequence). The CDR3 totals 14 residues. V lost 3 bases and J 0 bases, leaving 6 bases between the germline ends. The method was immunoSEQ multiplex PCR; TCRdb's version includes in-frame clones alone and lacks a portion of them. The profile shows roughly 53,000 clones, approximately 79% of them singletons. Prior to sequencing, the ViraFEST assay stimulated PBMC with viral peptide pools, which expanded the antigen-specific CD4+ T cells. The authors isolated CD4+ T cells after around 11 days of culture. Nucleocapsid antibodies were negative in the vaccine recipients, who had never had SARS-CoV-2 infection. After 2 million or so PBMC were placed in each well, they were cultured with approximately 9.1 IU/ml IL-2 and about 10 ug/ml peptides.

The material was CD4+ T cells from PBMCs cultured with HCoV-OC43 spike peptides, obtained before COVID-19 vaccination. Specified subset: HCoV-OC43 spike overlapping peptide pool stimulation. The chain uses TRBV3-1 (or the pseudogene TRBV3-2) and TRBJ2-1, with D maybe TRBD2 (5 bases). The TCR sequence derives from a human donor who received a COVID-19 vaccine. This chain's CDR3 is CASSQGSSYNEQFF. CDR3 DNA sequence: TGTGCCAGCAGCCAGGGGAGCTCCTACAATGAGCAGTTCTTC.